This T cell receptor beta chain was recovered during a study of human T cells and chemical hapten exposure. Overall study context: Patients, largely female, had alopecia areata, totalis or universalis.

As to time point: pre-sensitization, week 0. Described treatment: therapeutic diphenylcyclopropenone sensitization with weekly scalp DPC. TCRdb reprocessed the RACE reads with MiXCR, giving one entry per CDR3 protein. Here the sample spans more than 100,000 distinct CDR3 sequences, approximately 12% being singletons. This clonotype was seen at least ten times. Its specificity is unknown. CDR3 length: 15 residues. Per the germline V gene, CDR1 is MNHNS and CDR2 is SASEGT. V was clipped by 6 bases and J by 5 bases; unmatched bases: 8. Findings and caveats of the study: Compared with pre-sensitization or healthy control sets, expanded TCRs clustered more. The number of TCRs over 1 in 1000 frequency stayed unchanged after DPC.

This chain links TRBV6-1 with TRBJ2-3; 10 positions agree with TRBD2. The TCR was taken from a woman aged 18-29 years with alopecia areata. Some clones in this sample may be carry-over from other donors' samples. The sample was whole blood, taken in connection with sensitization to the hapten diphenylcyclopropenone (DPC). The DNA of the CDR3 is TGTGCCAGCAGCCCGAGCGGGGGGGCCGTAGATACGCAGTATTTT. The encoded protein is CASSPSGGAVDTQYF.